A selection of T cell receptor beta chains follows, all from one sample in a study of OX40 agonist ivuxolimab in advanced cancers. Method: immunoSEQ multiplex PCR; TCRdb's copy keeps in-frame clones and lacks some. The table records tens of thousands of clones, nearly 90% of them present only once. The specimen was CD4+ or CD8+ T cells sorted from blood, collected in a trial of the OX40 agonist ivuxolimab. The receptor set was obtained from an adult with an advanced solid tumor such as melanoma, head and neck, liver or kidney cancer. Both conserved end residues are part of each CDR3. Fields, in order: CDR3 protein, CDR3 DNA, V gene, clone size, J gene, D gene. A D gene is named only where the DNA matches it firmly. Where a row states a size, it is once, few, many or the class of an expanded clone; other rows omit it.

cdr3_aa: CASRLGQQLQAFF
cdr3_nt: TGTGCCAGCAGGTTGGGACAGCAACTCCAAGCTTTCTTT
v_call: TRBV6-1
clone_size: NA
j_call: TRBJ1-1
d_call: TRBD1

cdr3_aa: CASSLRSGSNTGELFF
cdr3_nt: TGTGCCAGCAGCTTAAGGTCAGGGTCAAACACCGGGGAGCTGTTTTTT
v_call: TRBV5-8
clone_size: NA
j_call: TRBJ2-2
d_call: NA

cdr3_aa: CASSLDRANIQYF
cdr3_nt: TGCGCCAGCAGCTTGGACAGGGCCAACATTCAGTACTTC
v_call: TRBV5-1
clone_size: NA
j_call: TRBJ2-4
d_call: NA

cdr3_aa: CASSPRRVPSTDTQYF
cdr3_nt: TGTGCCAGCAGCCCCCGGCGGGTCCCGAGCACAGATACGCAGTATTTT
v_call: TRBV7-9
clone_size: NA
j_call: TRBJ2-3
d_call: NA

cdr3_aa: CASSPAGGYEKLFF
cdr3_nt: TGTGCCAGCTCACCAGCAGGGGGGTATGAAAAACTGTTTTTT
v_call: TRBV18
clone_size: NA
j_call: TRBJ1-4
d_call: TRBD1

cdr3_aa: CASSSRDSSYEQYF
cdr3_nt: TGTGCCAGCAGCTCCCGGGACTCAAGCTACGAGCAGTACTTC
v_call: TRBV21-1
clone_size: NA
j_call: TRBJ2-7
d_call: NA

cdr3_aa: CSVGFGQRNEKLFF
cdr3_nt: TGCAGCGTTGGTTTCGGACAGAGGAATGAAAAACTGTTTTTT
v_call: TRBV29-1
clone_size: NA
j_call: TRBJ1-4
d_call: NA

cdr3_aa: CASSVGLAEVNEQFF
cdr3_nt: TGTGCCAGCAGCGTAGGGCTAGCAGAGGTGAATGAGCAGTTCTTC
v_call: TRBV9
clone_size: few
j_call: TRBJ2-1
d_call: NA

cdr3_aa: CASSLLPGQGAMNTEAFF
cdr3_nt: TGTGCCAGCTCACTTCTCCCGGGACAGGGGGCGATGAACACTGAAGCTTTCTTT
v_call: TRBV18
clone_size: NA
j_call: TRBJ1-1
d_call: TRBD1

cdr3_aa: CASSPGGGGSYEQYF
cdr3_nt: TGTGCCAGCAGCCCAGGAGGGGGGGGCTCCTACGAGCAGTACTTC
v_call: TRBV7-2
clone_size: NA
j_call: TRBJ2-7
d_call: NA

cdr3_aa: CASTQRWRGRREKLFF
cdr3_nt: TGTGCCAGCACCCAGAGGTGGCGGGGGCGGCGTGAAAAACTGTTTTTT
v_call: TRBV28
clone_size: NA
j_call: TRBJ1-4
d_call: NA

cdr3_aa: CASSVRRADNEQFF
cdr3_nt: TGTGCCAGCAGCGTCCGGAGGGCCGACAATGAGCAGTTCTTC
v_call: TRBV5-4
clone_size: NA
j_call: TRBJ2-1
d_call: NA

cdr3_aa: CASSQDPGHQGTEAFF
cdr3_nt: TGCGCCAGCAGCCAAGACCCCGGACACCAGGGCACTGAAGCTTTCTTT
v_call: TRBV4-1
clone_size: NA
j_call: TRBJ1-1
d_call: NA

cdr3_aa: CASSGYNEQFF
cdr3_nt: TGTGCCAGCAGCGGCTACAATGAGCAGTTCTTC
v_call: TRBV7-2
clone_size: NA
j_call: TRBJ2-1
d_call: NA

cdr3_aa: CASSLSADMNTEAFF
cdr3_nt: TGTGCCAGCAGTTTATCGGCAGACATGAACACTGAAGCTTTCTTT
v_call: TRBV28
clone_size: NA
j_call: TRBJ1-1
d_call: NA

cdr3_aa: CASSLGPGKAFF
cdr3_nt: TGTGCCAGCAGCTTAGGCCCCGGAAAAGCTTTCTTT
v_call: TRBV11-2
clone_size: NA
j_call: TRBJ1-1
d_call: NA

cdr3_aa: CASSHGQGAPETQYF
cdr3_nt: TGTGCCAGCAGCCACGGACAGGGTGCCCCAGAGACCCAGTACTTC
v_call: TRBV28
clone_size: NA
j_call: TRBJ2-5
d_call: TRBD1

cdr3_aa: CASSLSGPPANYGYTF
cdr3_nt: TGCGCCAGCAGCTTGTCCGGCCCCCCAGCTAACTATGGCTACACCTTC
v_call: TRBV5-1
clone_size: NA
j_call: TRBJ1-2
d_call: NA

cdr3_aa: CASSLAGTGEGETQYF
cdr3_nt: TGTGCCAGCAGTTTAGCCGGGACAGGGGAGGGGGAGACCCAGTACTTC
v_call: TRBV28
clone_size: NA
j_call: TRBJ2-5
d_call: TRBD1

cdr3_aa: CASSLVPRGYNEQFF
cdr3_nt: TGTGCCAGCAGCTTAGTACCCAGGGGGTACAATGAGCAGTTCTTC
v_call: TRBV11-2
clone_size: few
j_call: TRBJ2-1
d_call: TRBD1

cdr3_aa: CASSLRDISYNEQFF
cdr3_nt: TGCGCCAGCAGCTTGCGGGACATATCCTACAATGAGCAGTTCTTC
v_call: TRBV5-1
clone_size: NA
j_call: TRBJ2-1
d_call: NA

cdr3_aa: CASSLATSLSLGEQYF
cdr3_nt: TGTGCCAGCAGTTTGGCCACTTCCCTTAGTCTTGGGGAGCAGTACTTC
v_call: TRBV28
clone_size: NA
j_call: TRBJ2-5
d_call: NA

cdr3_aa: CASEFGGGNEQFF
cdr3_nt: TGTGCCAGCGAATTCGGGGGGGGCAATGAGCAGTTCTTC
v_call: TRBV6-4
clone_size: NA
j_call: TRBJ2-1
d_call: TRBD2

cdr3_aa: CASREQGFQETQYF
cdr3_nt: TGTGCCAGCAGAGAACAGGGTTTCCAAGAGACCCAGTACTTC
v_call: TRBV2
clone_size: once
j_call: TRBJ2-5
d_call: NA

cdr3_aa: CASSLDTSGGVQFF
cdr3_nt: TGCGCCAGCAGCTTGGATACTAGCGGGGGGGTGCAGTTCTTC
v_call: TRBV5-1
clone_size: NA
j_call: TRBJ2-1
d_call: TRBD2

cdr3_aa: CASSPLNWAGANVLTF
cdr3_nt: TGTGCCAGCAGCCCATTAAACTGGGCTGGGGCCAACGTCCTGACTTTC
v_call: TRBV28
clone_size: NA
j_call: TRBJ2-6
d_call: NA

cdr3_aa: CASSDSGRQTYEQYF
cdr3_nt: TGTGCCAGCAGTGACTCAGGCAGGCAAACCTACGAGCAGTACTTC
v_call: TRBV6-4
clone_size: NA
j_call: TRBJ2-7
d_call: NA

cdr3_aa: CASSLGDAGDTEAFF
cdr3_nt: TGCGCCAGCAGCTTGGGAGACGCAGGGGACACTGAAGCTTTCTTT
v_call: TRBV5-1
clone_size: NA
j_call: TRBJ1-1
d_call: NA

cdr3_aa: CASSLTYRTSGRSFEQYF
cdr3_nt: TGCGCCAGCAGCCTCACCTATCGGACTAGCGGGAGATCGTTCGAGCAGTACTTC
v_call: TRBV4-1
clone_size: NA
j_call: TRBJ2-7
d_call: TRBD2

cdr3_aa: CASSRQGAGGGELFF
cdr3_nt: TGTGCCAGCAGCCGACAGGGGGCTGGAGGCGGGGAGCTGTTTTTT
v_call: TRBV11-2
clone_size: NA
j_call: TRBJ2-2
d_call: TRBD1

cdr3_aa: CASTRQGGAYNEQFF
cdr3_nt: TGTGCCAGCACACGACAGGGAGGGGCTTACAATGAGCAGTTCTTC
v_call: TRBV28
clone_size: NA
j_call: TRBJ2-1
d_call: NA

cdr3_aa: CASSPTRSLSYEQYF
cdr3_nt: TGTGCCAGCAGCCCTACAAGGAGCCTCTCCTACGAGCAGTACTTC
v_call: TRBV7-2
clone_size: NA
j_call: TRBJ2-7
d_call: NA

cdr3_aa: CASSPRGGNTGELFF
cdr3_nt: TGTGCCAGCAGTCCGCGTGGCGGGAACACCGGGGAGCTGTTTTTT
v_call: TRBV27
clone_size: few
j_call: TRBJ2-2
d_call: NA

cdr3_aa: CASSSEGAGETQYF
cdr3_nt: TGCGCCAGCAGCTCAGAGGGGGCGGGAGAGACCCAGTACTTC
v_call: TRBV5-1
clone_size: NA
j_call: TRBJ2-5
d_call: TRBD1

cdr3_aa: CASSLAGGNEQYF
cdr3_nt: TGTGCCAGCAGCTTAGCGGGGGGTAACGAGCAGTACTTC
v_call: TRBV7-3
clone_size: NA
j_call: TRBJ2-7
d_call: TRBD2

cdr3_aa: CASIRAGTGYFQPQHF
cdr3_nt: TGTGCCAGCATTCGAGCCGGGACAGGATATTTTCAGCCCCAGCATTTT
v_call: TRBV28
clone_size: NA
j_call: TRBJ1-5
d_call: TRBD1

cdr3_aa: CASSPDRGSTEAFF
cdr3_nt: TGCGCCAGCAGCCCCGACAGGGGGAGCACTGAAGCTTTCTTT
v_call: TRBV5-1
clone_size: NA
j_call: TRBJ1-1
d_call: TRBD1

cdr3_aa: CASTPDRGNEQFF
cdr3_nt: TGCGCCAGCACTCCAGACAGGGGCAATGAGCAGTTCTTC
v_call: TRBV10-1
clone_size: NA
j_call: TRBJ2-1
d_call: TRBD1

cdr3_aa: CASSSSTGGGQPQHF
cdr3_nt: TGTGCCAGCAGCTCATCTACAGGGGGCGGTCAGCCCCAGCATTTT
v_call: TRBV11-2
clone_size: NA
j_call: TRBJ1-5
d_call: TRBD1

cdr3_aa: CASSIDRGPYEQYF
cdr3_nt: TGTGCCAGCAGTATTGACAGGGGGCCCTACGAGCAGTACTTC
v_call: TRBV2
clone_size: NA
j_call: TRBJ2-7
d_call: TRBD1

cdr3_aa: CASRGGAHYGYTF
cdr3_nt: TGTGCCAGCAGGGGGGGCGCTCACTATGGCTACACCTTC
v_call: TRBV28
clone_size: NA
j_call: TRBJ1-2
d_call: NA

cdr3_aa: CSVHGTSGYEQYF
cdr3_nt: TGCAGCGTCCACGGGACTAGCGGTTACGAGCAGTACTTC
v_call: TRBV29-1
clone_size: once
j_call: TRBJ2-7
d_call: TRBD2

cdr3_aa: CASSDLAAGTDTQYF
cdr3_nt: TGCGCCAGCAGTGACCTAGCTGCTGGCACAGATACGCAGTATTTT
v_call: TRBV10-1
clone_size: NA
j_call: TRBJ2-3
d_call: NA

cdr3_aa: CASSGDILGEQYF
cdr3_nt: TGTGCCAGCAGCGGGGACATCCTAGGCGAGCAGTACTTC
v_call: TRBV5-8
clone_size: NA
j_call: TRBJ2-7
d_call: NA

cdr3_aa: CASSQDLGLAKRGTQYF
cdr3_nt: TGCGCCAGCAGCCAAGATCTCGGACTAGCTAAGAGGGGGACCCAGTACTTC
v_call: TRBV4-1
clone_size: few
j_call: TRBJ2-5
d_call: TRBD2

cdr3_aa: CASSLEGGGNHGYTF
cdr3_nt: TGTGCCAGCAGCTTAGAAGGAGGGGGCAACCATGGCTACACCTTC
v_call: TRBV7-9
clone_size: few
j_call: TRBJ1-2
d_call: TRBD1

cdr3_aa: CASKEGTGTDTQYF
cdr3_nt: TGTGCCAGCAAGGAGGGGACAGGCACAGATACGCAGTATTTT
v_call: TRBV6-1
clone_size: NA
j_call: TRBJ2-3
d_call: NA

cdr3_aa: CASSSWTSGSTDTQYF
cdr3_nt: TGTGCCAGCAGCTCCTGGACTAGCGGGAGCACAGATACGCAGTATTTT
v_call: TRBV11-2
clone_size: NA
j_call: TRBJ2-3
d_call: TRBD2

cdr3_aa: CASSLGGVNTGELFF
cdr3_nt: TGTGCCAGCAGTTTAGGGGGGGTGAACACCGGGGAGCTGTTTTTT
v_call: TRBV28
clone_size: NA
j_call: TRBJ2-2
d_call: TRBD2

cdr3_aa: CASRLGGGRSPLHF
cdr3_nt: TGTGCCAGCAGGCTAGGGGGGGGGAGATCACCCCTCCACTTT
v_call: TRBV28
clone_size: NA
j_call: TRBJ1-6
d_call: NA

cdr3_aa: CASPRQGALYGYTF
cdr3_nt: TGTGCCAGTCCAAGACAGGGGGCTTTGTATGGCTACACCTTC
v_call: TRBV19
clone_size: NA
j_call: TRBJ1-2
d_call: TRBD1

cdr3_aa: CASRLTSGRENEQFF
cdr3_nt: TGCGCCAGCAGACTGACTAGCGGGAGGGAGAATGAGCAGTTCTTC
v_call: TRBV5-1
clone_size: NA
j_call: TRBJ2-1
d_call: TRBD2

cdr3_aa: CASSPEAAYEQYF
cdr3_nt: TGTGCCAGCTCACCGGAGGCTGCCTACGAGCAGTACTTC
v_call: TRBV18
clone_size: NA
j_call: TRBJ2-7
d_call: NA

cdr3_aa: CASSFAAGGRGNYGYTF
cdr3_nt: TGTGCCAGCAGCTTCGCAGCAGGGGGCAGAGGGAACTATGGCTACACCTTC
v_call: TRBV11-1
clone_size: few
j_call: TRBJ1-2
d_call: TRBD1

cdr3_aa: CASSFWLGSLTYEQYF
cdr3_nt: TGTGCCAGCAGTTTCTGGCTCGGCAGCCTGACCTACGAGCAGTACTTC
v_call: TRBV28
clone_size: once
j_call: TRBJ2-7
d_call: NA

cdr3_aa: CASSSQDRGDQPQHF
cdr3_nt: TGTGCCAGCAGTTCCCAGGACAGGGGAGATCAGCCCCAGCATTTT
v_call: TRBV28
clone_size: NA
j_call: TRBJ1-5
d_call: TRBD1

cdr3_aa: CASRVGGGSYNEQFF
cdr3_nt: TGCGCCAGCAGAGTGGGAGGGGGGTCCTACAATGAGCAGTTCTTC
v_call: TRBV5-1
clone_size: NA
j_call: TRBJ2-1
d_call: NA

cdr3_aa: CASSPTSTDTQYF
cdr3_nt: TGTGCCAGCTCACCAACAAGCACAGATACGCAGTATTTT
v_call: TRBV18
clone_size: once
j_call: TRBJ2-3
d_call: NA

cdr3_aa: CASTEDRTPYGYTF
cdr3_nt: TGTGCCAGCACCGAGGATAGGACACCCTATGGCTACACCTTC
v_call: TRBV2
clone_size: NA
j_call: TRBJ1-2
d_call: NA